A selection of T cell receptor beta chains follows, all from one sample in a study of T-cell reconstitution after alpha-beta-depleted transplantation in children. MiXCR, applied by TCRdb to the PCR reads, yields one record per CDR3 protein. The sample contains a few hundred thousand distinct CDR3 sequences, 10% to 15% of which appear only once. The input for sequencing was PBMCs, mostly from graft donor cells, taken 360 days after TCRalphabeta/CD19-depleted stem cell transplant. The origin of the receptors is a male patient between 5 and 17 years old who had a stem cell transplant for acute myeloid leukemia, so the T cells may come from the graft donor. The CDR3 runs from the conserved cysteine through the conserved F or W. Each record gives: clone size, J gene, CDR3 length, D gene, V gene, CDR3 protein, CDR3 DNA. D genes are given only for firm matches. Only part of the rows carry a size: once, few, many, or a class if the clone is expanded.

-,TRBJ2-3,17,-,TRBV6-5,CASSYSPGVFSTDTQYF,TGTGCCAGCAGTTACTCCCCCGGCGTTTTCAGCACAGATACGCAGTATTTT
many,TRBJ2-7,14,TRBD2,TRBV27,CASKLAGAPYEQYF,TGTGCCAGCAAGCTAGCGGGAGCCCCCTACGAGCAGTACTTC
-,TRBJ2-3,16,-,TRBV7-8,CASSRRDGEFTDTQYF,TGTGCCAGCAGCCGAAGGGACGGAGAATTCACAGATACGCAGTATTTT
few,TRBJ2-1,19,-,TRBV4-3,CASSQEGNLLSGPYNEQFF,TGCGCCAGCAGCCAAGAAGGTAACCTCCTTAGCGGACCATACAATGAGCAGTTCTTC
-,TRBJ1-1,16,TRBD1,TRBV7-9,CASSDGTGDMNTEAFF,TGTGCCAGCAGCGACGGGACAGGGGATATGAACACTGAAGCTTTCTTT
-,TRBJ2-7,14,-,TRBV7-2,CASSLEGLVYEQYF,TGTGCCAGCAGCTTAGAGGGACTCGTTTACGAGCAGTACTTC
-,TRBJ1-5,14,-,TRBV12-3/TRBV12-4,CASSLGSGHQPQHF,TGTGCCAGCAGTTTAGGATCGGGCCATCAGCCCCAGCATTTT
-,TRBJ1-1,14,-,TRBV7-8,CASSPSPWGTEAFF,TGTGCCAGCAGCCCAAGCCCCTGGGGCACTGAAGCTTTCTTT
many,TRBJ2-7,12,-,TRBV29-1,CSVLTASYEQYF,TGCAGCGTTCTGACAGCCTCCTACGAGCAGTACTTC
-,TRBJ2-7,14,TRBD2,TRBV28,CASSLTSGGYEQYF,TGTGCCAGCAGTTTGACTAGCGGAGGCTACGAGCAGTACTTC
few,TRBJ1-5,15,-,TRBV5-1,CASSFDGGGNQPQHF,TGCGCCAGCAGCTTCGATGGGGGAGGGAATCAGCCCCAGCATTTT
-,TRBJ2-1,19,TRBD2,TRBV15,CATSRDPGLAGEGYNEQFF,TGTGCCACCAGCAGAGATCCGGGACTAGCGGGAGAGGGGTACAATGAGCAGTTCTTC
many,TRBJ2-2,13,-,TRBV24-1,CATTGTLTGELFF,TGTGCCACCACGGGAACTCTCACCGGGGAGCTGTTTTTT
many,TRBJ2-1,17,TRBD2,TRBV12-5,CASGLVGRESSYNEQFF,TGTGCTAGTGGTTTGGTAGGGCGGGAGAGCTCCTACAATGAGCAGTTCTTC
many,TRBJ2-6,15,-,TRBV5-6,CASSSVDSGANVLTF,TGTGCCAGCAGTTCGGTGGACTCTGGGGCCAACGTCCTGACTTTC
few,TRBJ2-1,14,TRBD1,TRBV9,CASDDRGLANEQFF,TGTGCCAGCGACGACAGGGGACTCGCGAATGAGCAGTTCTTC
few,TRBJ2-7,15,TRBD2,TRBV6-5,CASSSKLAGEDEQYF,TGTGCCAGCAGTTCAAAACTAGCGGGAGAAGACGAGCAGTACTTC
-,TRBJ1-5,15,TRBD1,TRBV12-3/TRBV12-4,CASTEDRAYNQPQHF,TGTGCCAGCACCGAAGACAGGGCCTACAATCAGCCCCAGCATTTT
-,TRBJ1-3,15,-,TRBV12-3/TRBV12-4,CASSSDWTSGNTIYF,TGTGCCAGCAGTTCTGACTGGACCTCTGGAAACACCATATATTTT
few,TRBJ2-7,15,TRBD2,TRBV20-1,CSAPGLAGGSYEQYF,TGCAGTGCTCCCGGACTAGCGGGAGGATCCTACGAGCAGTACTTC
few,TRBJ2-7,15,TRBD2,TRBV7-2,CASSSVAGEVYEQYF,TGTGCCAGCAGTTCCGTAGCGGGAGAAGTCTACGAGCAGTACTTC
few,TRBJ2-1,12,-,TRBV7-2,CASSLRGVEQFF,TGTGCCAGCAGCTTAAGGGGAGTCGAGCAGTTCTTC
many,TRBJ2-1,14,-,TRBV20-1,CSGRGASSYNEQFF,TGCAGTGGAAGGGGGGCGAGCTCCTACAATGAGCAGTTCTTC
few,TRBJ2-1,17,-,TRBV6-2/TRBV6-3,CASTGGWMVESYNEQFF,TGTGCCAGCACCGGAGGGTGGATGGTGGAGTCCTACAATGAGCAGTTCTTC
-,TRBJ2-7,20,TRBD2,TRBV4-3,CASSQDLTTSGSFFSDEQYF,TGCGCCAGCAGCCAAGATTTAACGACTAGCGGGAGCTTCTTCAGCGACGAGCAGTACTTC
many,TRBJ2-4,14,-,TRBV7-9,CASSLGASLSIQYF,TGTGCCAGCAGCTTAGGGGCGAGTCTCTCCATTCAGTACTTC
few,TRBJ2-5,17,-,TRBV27,CASSLGSLGSRPETQYF,TGTGCCAGCAGCCTCGGATCCCTCGGCTCTAGGCCAGAGACCCAGTACTTC
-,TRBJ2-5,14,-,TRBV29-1,CSAPNGRLQETQYF,TGCAGCGCCCCGAACGGGCGGTTACAAGAGACCCAGTACTTC
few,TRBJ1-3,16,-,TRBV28,CASSFSSLLSGNTIYF,TGTGCCAGCAGTTTTTCCAGCCTCCTCTCTGGAAACACCATATATTTT
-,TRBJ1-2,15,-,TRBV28,CASSFRDGARKGYTF,TGTGCCAGCAGTTTCCGGGACGGAGCTCGTAAGGGCTACACCTTC